Below are 13 T cell receptor beta chains sequenced from a single sample in a study of T cell changes during pregnancy in multiple sclerosis. Clones were sequenced by immunoSEQ multiplex PCR, and TCRdb holds only the in-frame ones, with some missing. In the table there are over 12,000 clones, around 85% of which are singletons. Here the sequenced sample was CD8+ T cells from peripheral blood mononuclear cells, taken in the first trimester of pregnancy. The receptors originated from a female donor with multiple sclerosis, enrolled in a pregnancy study.

The chain combines TRBV28 with TRBJ1-6; 7 bases are shared with TRBD1. The junction had 8 bases not matched to a gene; V was cut back by 6 bases and J by 9 bases. The germline V gene encodes CDR1 MDHEN and CDR2 SYDVKM. This CDR3 spans 14 amino acids. The CDR3 region has the DNA TGTGCCAGCAGCCCGACAGGGATCGGTTCACCCCTCCACTTT. As protein: CASSPTGIGSPLHF.

V gene TRBV15 combines with J gene TRBJ2-4, with D tentatively TRBD1 (5 bases). V dropped 1 base and J dropped 1 base, with 11 bases sitting between them. CDR3 length: 16 amino acids. Germline loops: CDR1 LNHNV, CDR2 YYDKDF (reference sequence). CDR3 protein: CATSRGGHRAKNIQYF. The CDR3 nucleotides are TGTGCCACCAGCAGAGGGGGCCACAGGGCCAAAAACATTCAGTACTTC.

The rearrangement joins TRBV6-6 to TRBJ2-7, with D possibly being TRBD1 (6 bases). The CDR3 sequence is 13 residues long. In germline, CDR1 is MNHNY, CDR2 SVGAGI (reference sequence). Trimming removed 7 bases at V and 3 bases at J, with 13 bases between. Here the CDR3 DNA reads TGTGCCAGCAATCCGGGACACCGCTACGAGCAGTACTTC. Translated: CASNPGHRYEQYF.

Sample share makes this clone medium-sized. V gene TRBV5-1 combines with J gene TRBJ1-6; maybe TRBD1 (5 bases). CDR3 length equals 13 residues. V lost 0 bases and J 10 bases, leaving 8 bases between the germline ends. CDR1 and CDR2 from the germline V gene are SGHRS and YFSETQ. The CDR3 nucleotides are TGCGCCAGCAGCTTGGACAGGCTCTCACCCCTCCACTTT. Protein: CASSLDRLSPLHF.

Remarks on this clone: A junction end diverges from the germline sequence, so it may reflect a read error. The rearrangement joins TRBV7-8 to TRBJ1-3; a weak D match, TRBD1 (5 bases). Germline values: CDR1 SGHVS, CDR2 FQNEAQ. The CDR3 has 16 residues. As DNA, the CDR3 is TGTGCCGGCAGCCCGCAGGGATTTATCTCTGGAAACACCATATATTTT. Protein product: CAGSPQGFISGNTIYF.

Written as DNA, the CDR3 is TGTGCCAGCAGTCCCCTCCGCGGGCTACAAGAGACCCAGTACTTC. Encoded protein: CASSPLRGLQETQYF. The chain couples TRBV27 to TRBJ2-5, with a possible D match to TRBD2 (5 bases). This CDR3 is 15 amino acids long. Germline CDR1 and CDR2: MNHEY and SMNVEV (reference sequence). V gave up 5 bases and J gave up 2 bases, with 15 bases separating them.

The V gene is TRBV7-9, the J gene TRBJ2-1, with 9 bases fitting TRBD2. This CDR3 is 16 amino acids long. Trimming removed 4 bases from V and 2 bases from J; junction bases left unmatched: 6. Germline values: CDR1 SEHNR, CDR2 FQNEAQ (reference sequence). For the CDR3, the DNA is TGTGCCAGCAGCTCCAGGACTAGCGTGGCCTACAATGAGCAGTTCTTC. Amino acid sequence: CASSSRTSVAYNEQFF.

A word on this clone: Germline is not matched at one junction end, which may reflect a read error. V usage is TRBV6-1 and J usage is TRBJ2-7; weak D call: TRBD2 (5 bases). Germline CDR1 is MNHNS and CDR2 is SASEGT. The CDR3 consists of 15 residues. CDR3 nucleotides: TGTGCCAGCAGTGAAGGCCCAGCGGTCTCCTACGAGCGGTACTTC. This gives the protein CASSEGPAVSYERYF.

This clone has only one observation. The gene calls are TRBV27 and TRBJ2-7; D call uncertain. The germline V gene has CDR1 MNHEY and CDR2 SMNVEV (reference sequence). The CDR3 runs 12 residues. Trimming left V 7 bases short and J 4 bases short, with 11 bases between. This CDR3 reads CASIPGEYEQYF. The CDR3 region has the DNA TGTGCCAGCATTCCAGGTGAGTACGAGCAGTACTTC.

This clone was recorded a few times. The rearrangement uses TRBV13 and TRBJ1-1, with a possible D match to TRBD1 (5 bases). The CDR3 contains 14 residues. V was cut by 2 bases and J by 1 base, with 8 bases left in between. Germline V gene lookup returns CDR1 PRHDT and CDR2 FYEKMQ (reference sequence). The DNA of the CDR3 is TGTGCCAGCAGCTTAATGGGGGGGAACACTGAAGCTTTCTTT. Translation gives CASSLMGGNTEAFF.

This clone was detected only once. DNA for the CDR3: TGTGCCAGCAGCCCACGGACAGTCCGATATGGCTACACCTTC. This translates into CASSPRTVRYGYTF. The chain combines TRBV28 with TRBJ1-2; maybe TRBD1 (6 bases). Trimming took off 6 bases at V and 5 bases at J, with 16 bases between the two ends. Germline V gene data show CDR1 as MDHEN and CDR2 as SYDVKM. The CDR3 length is 14 residues.

This sequence joins TRBV9 and TRBJ1-6; D is unresolved. This CDR3 spans 14 amino acids. CDR1 SGDLS and CDR2 YYNGEE come from the germline V gene. V was clipped by 0 bases and J by 10 bases, with 11 bases between them. CDR3 protein: CASSVGGGNSPLHF. The DNA of the CDR3 is TGTGCCAGCAGCGTAGGAGGTGGCAACTCACCCCTCCACTTT.

V is TRBV6-5 and J is TRBJ1-1, with D maybe TRBD1 (5 bases). This CDR3 spans 14 amino acids. The germline V and J ends were trimmed by 2 bases and 1 base, with 8 bases remaining between them. Germline CDR1 and CDR2: MNHEY and SVGAGI. The CDR3 DNA reads TGTGCCAGCAGTTACGCTACAGGGAACACTGAAGCTTTCTTT. Protein product: CASSYATGNTEAFF.